Shown below are 6 T cell receptor beta chains from a single sample sequenced in a study of cytomegalovirus exposure and HLA in healthy donors. Both 60 Vbeta primers and 13 Jbeta primers went into the PCR. The protocol was immunoSEQ multiplex PCR, while the TCRdb copy is restricted to in-frame clones and leaves out a portion. The repertoire holds 140,000 to 150,000 clones, approximately 78% seen once, with 2% to 2.5% in the top ten. The sequenced material came from PBMCs. These receptors all come from a woman younger than 35 in good health and CMV-seropositive.

The rearrangement uses TRBV25-1 and TRBJ2-1, with 8 bases aligning to TRBD2. This CDR3 contains 15 residues. V trimming: 7 bases; J trimming: 5 bases; junction bases outside the gene matches: 10. Germline CDR1 MGHDK, CDR2 SYGVNS. The CDR3 DNA reads TGTGCCAGCATCTCGTCCAAGCGGGGGAACAATGAGCAGTTCTTC. It encodes CASISSKRGNNEQFF.

CDR3 sequence (DNA): TGTGCCGGCCGCCGCACTCTAGGTGGGAGTAATTCACCCCTCCACTTT. This encodes CAGRRTLGGSNSPLHF. The rearrangement links TRBV2 to TRBJ1-6; D is undetermined. The germline V gene has CDR1 SNHLY and CDR2 FYNNEI. This CDR3 is 16 amino acids long. Trimming took 11 bases from V and 6 from J, leaving 23 bases between them.

The rearrangement joins TRBV15 to TRBJ2-7, with a tentative D call TRBD2 (6 bases). Germline CDR1 is LNHNV and CDR2 is YYDKDF (reference sequence). Trimming left V 1 base short and J 3 bases short, with 10 bases between. The CDR3 consists of 14 residues. DNA for the CDR3: TGTGCCACCAGCAGAGTAGAGGGAGGCTACGAGCAGTACTTC. This gives the protein CATSRVEGGYEQYF.

As DNA, the CDR3 is TGCGCCAGCAGTCAATTGAGGCGGAATAATCAGCCCCAGCATTTT. Protein: CASSQLRRNNQPQHF. The genes are TRBV23-1 and TRBJ1-5, with unresolved D. TRBV23-1 is an open reading frame whose function is uncertain. CDR3 length: 15 amino acids. The V gene lost 1 base and the J gene lost 4 bases, with 11 bases spanning the gap.

The V call is TRBV7-2, the J call TRBJ1-4, with unresolved D. Germline assignment: CDR1 SGHTA and CDR2 FQGNSA. The CDR3 length is 14 residues. V was trimmed by 5 bases and J by 8 bases, leaving 15 bases between them. The CDR3 DNA sequence: TGTGCCAGCAGCGACTCCTACGGCGGCGAAAAACTGTTTTTT. This translates into CASSDSYGGEKLFF.

The genes are TRBV25-1 and TRBJ1-5; D unresolved. CDR1 is MGHDK, CDR2 SYGVNS, per germline. CDR3 length: 15 amino acids. V lost 3 bases, J lost 4 bases, and 13 bases lay in between. The DNA for the CDR3 is TGTGCCAGCAGTGACGGAGCCTTCAATAATCAGCCCCAGCATTTT. Translation: CASSDGAFNNQPQHF.